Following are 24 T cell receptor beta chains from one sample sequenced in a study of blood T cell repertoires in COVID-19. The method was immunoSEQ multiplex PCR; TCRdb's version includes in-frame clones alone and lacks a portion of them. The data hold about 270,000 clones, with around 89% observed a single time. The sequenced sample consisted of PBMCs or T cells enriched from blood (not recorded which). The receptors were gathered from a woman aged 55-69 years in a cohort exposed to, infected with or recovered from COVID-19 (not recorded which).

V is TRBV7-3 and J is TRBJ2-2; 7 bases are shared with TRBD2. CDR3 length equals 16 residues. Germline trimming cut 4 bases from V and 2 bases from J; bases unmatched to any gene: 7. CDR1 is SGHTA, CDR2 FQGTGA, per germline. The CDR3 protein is CASSSQPGLNTGELFF. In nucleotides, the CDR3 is TGTGCCAGCAGCTCGCAACCGGGACTAAACACCGGGGAGCTGTTTTTT.

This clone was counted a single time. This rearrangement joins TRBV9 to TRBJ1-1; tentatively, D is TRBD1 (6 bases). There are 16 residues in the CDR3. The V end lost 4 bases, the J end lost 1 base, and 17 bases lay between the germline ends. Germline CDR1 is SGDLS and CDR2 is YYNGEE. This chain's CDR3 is CASSPPGERWNTEAFF. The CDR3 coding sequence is TGTGCCAGCAGCCCCCCAGGGGAGAGGTGGAACACTGAAGCTTTCTTT. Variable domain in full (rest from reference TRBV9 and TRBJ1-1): DSGVTQTPKHLITATGQRVTLRCSPRSGDLSVYWYQQSLDQGLQFLIQYYNGEERAKGNILERFSAQQFPDLHSELNLSSLELGDSALYFCASSPPGERWNTEAFFGQGTRLTVV.

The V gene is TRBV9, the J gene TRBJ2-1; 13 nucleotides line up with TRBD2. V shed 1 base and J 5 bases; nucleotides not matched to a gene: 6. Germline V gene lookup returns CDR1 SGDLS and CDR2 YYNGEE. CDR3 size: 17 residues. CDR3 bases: TGTGCCAGCAGCGTAAACCTACTAGCGGGAGGGAACAATGAGCAGTTCTTC. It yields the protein CASSVNLLAGGNNEQFF.

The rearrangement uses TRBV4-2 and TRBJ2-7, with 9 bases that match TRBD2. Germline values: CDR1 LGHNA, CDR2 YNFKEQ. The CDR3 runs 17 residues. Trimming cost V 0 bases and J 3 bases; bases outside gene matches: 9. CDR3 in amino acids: CASSQEVIGTSSYEQYF. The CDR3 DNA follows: TGTGCCAGCAGCCAAGAAGTCATTGGGACTAGCAGCTACGAGCAGTACTTC.

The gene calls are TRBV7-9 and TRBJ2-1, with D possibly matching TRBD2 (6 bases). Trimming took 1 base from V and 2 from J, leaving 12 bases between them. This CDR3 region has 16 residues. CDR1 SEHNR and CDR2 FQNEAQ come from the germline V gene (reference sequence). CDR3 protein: CASSLGVGGAYNEQFF. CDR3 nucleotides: TGTGCCAGCAGCTTAGGGGTCGGGGGAGCCTACAATGAGCAGTTCTTC.

Written as DNA, the CDR3 is TGTGCCAGCAGCCCGCTGAGAGCGGGTGGTGTGAGTGAGCAGTTCTTC. Its protein is CASSPLRAGGVSEQFF. This chain uses TRBV11-2 with TRBJ2-1, with D perhaps matching TRBD2 (6 bases). CDR3 length: 16 residues. V was cut by 5 bases and J by 9 bases, with 23 bases left in between. Germline CDR1 and CDR2: SGHAT and FQNNGV. The full variable domain, its missing parts supplied by reference TRBV11-2 and TRBJ2-1, is EAGVAQSPRYKIIEKRQSVAFWCNPISGHATLYWYQQILGQGPKLLIQFQNNGVVDDSQLPKDRFSAERLKGVDSTLKIQPAKLEDSAVYLCASSPLRAGGVSEQFFGPGTRLTVL.

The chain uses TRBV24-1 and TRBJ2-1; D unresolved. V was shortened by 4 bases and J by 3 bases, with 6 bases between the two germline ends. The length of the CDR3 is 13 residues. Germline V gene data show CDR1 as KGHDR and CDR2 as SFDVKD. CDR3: CATSDRSYNEQFF. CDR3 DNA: TGTGCCACCAGTGACCGGAGCTACAATGAGCAGTTCTTC.

CDR3 in DNA: TGCGCCAGCAGCCCAGGGATTCAGGGGCAGAACACCATATATTTT. Residues: CASSPGIQGQNTIYF. The chain links TRBV4-1 to TRBJ1-3; D may be TRBD1 (6 bases). Between the trimmed V and J ends, which lost 4 bases and 7 bases, there was a span of 17 bases. The CDR3 has 15 residues. Per the germline V gene, CDR1 is MGHRA and CDR2 is YSYEKL.

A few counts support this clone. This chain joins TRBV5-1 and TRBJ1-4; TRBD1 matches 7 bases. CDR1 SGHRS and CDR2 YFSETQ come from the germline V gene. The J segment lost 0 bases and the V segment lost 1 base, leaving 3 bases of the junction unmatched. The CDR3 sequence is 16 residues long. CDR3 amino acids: CASSLTGTATNEKLFF. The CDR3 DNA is TGCGCCAGCAGCTTGACTGGGACAGCAACTAATGAAAAACTGTTTTTT.

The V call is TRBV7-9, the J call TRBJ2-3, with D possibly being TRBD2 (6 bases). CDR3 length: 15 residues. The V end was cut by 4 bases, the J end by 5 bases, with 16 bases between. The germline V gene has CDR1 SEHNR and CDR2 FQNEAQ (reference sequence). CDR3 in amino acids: CASSYAAAGQDTQYF. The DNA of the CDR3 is TGTGCCAGCAGCTATGCGGCAGCGGGTCAAGATACGCAGTATTTT.

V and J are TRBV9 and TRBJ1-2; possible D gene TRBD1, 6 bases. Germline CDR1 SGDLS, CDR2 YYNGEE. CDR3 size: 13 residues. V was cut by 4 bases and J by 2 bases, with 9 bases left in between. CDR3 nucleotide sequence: TGTGCCAGCAGCCGAGGACAGAACTATGGCTACACCTTC. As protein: CASSRGQNYGYTF.

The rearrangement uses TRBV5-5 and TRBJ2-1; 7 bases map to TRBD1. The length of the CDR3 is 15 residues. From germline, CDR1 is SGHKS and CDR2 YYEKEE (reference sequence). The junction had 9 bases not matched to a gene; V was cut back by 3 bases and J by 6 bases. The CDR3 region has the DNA TGTGCCAGCAGCTCCCCCGGGACAGCGATCAATGAGCAGTTCTTC. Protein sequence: CASSSPGTAINEQFF. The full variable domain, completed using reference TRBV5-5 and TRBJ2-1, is DAGVTQSPTHLIKTRGQQVTLRCSPISGHKSVSWYQQVLGQGPQFIFQYYEKEERGRGNFPDRFSARQFPNYSSELNVNALLLGDSALYLCASSSPGTAINEQFFGPGTRLTVL.

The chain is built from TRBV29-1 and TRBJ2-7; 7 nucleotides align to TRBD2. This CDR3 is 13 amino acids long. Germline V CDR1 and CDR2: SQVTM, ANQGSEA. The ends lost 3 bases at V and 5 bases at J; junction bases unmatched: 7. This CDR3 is CSVDGKGGNEQYF. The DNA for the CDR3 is TGCAGCGTTGACGGTAAGGGAGGGAACGAGCAGTACTTC.

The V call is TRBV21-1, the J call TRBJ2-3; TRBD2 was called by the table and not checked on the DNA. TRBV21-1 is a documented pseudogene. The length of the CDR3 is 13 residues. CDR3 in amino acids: CASSIKPVNTQYF. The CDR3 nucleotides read TGTGCCAGCAGCATCAAGCCCGTGAATACGCAGTATTTT.

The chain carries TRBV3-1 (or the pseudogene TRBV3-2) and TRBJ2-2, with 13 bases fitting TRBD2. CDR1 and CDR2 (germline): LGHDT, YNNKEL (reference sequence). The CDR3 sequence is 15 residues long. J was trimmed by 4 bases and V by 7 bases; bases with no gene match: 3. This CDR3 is CASKLAGGPTGELFF. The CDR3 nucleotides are TGTGCCAGCAAACTAGCGGGAGGGCCCACCGGGGAGCTGTTTTTT.

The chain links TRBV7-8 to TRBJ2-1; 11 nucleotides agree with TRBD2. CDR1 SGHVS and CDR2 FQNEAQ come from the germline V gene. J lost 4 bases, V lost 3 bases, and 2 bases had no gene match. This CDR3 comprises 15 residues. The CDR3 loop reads CASSFVAGGYNEQFF. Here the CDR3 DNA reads TGTGCCAGCAGCTTCGTAGCGGGAGGGTACAATGAGCAGTTCTTC.

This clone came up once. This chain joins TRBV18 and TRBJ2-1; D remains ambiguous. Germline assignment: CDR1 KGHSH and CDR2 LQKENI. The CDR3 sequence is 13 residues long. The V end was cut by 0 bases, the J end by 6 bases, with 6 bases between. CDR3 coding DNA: TGTGCCAGCTCACCACCGGCAAGCAATGAGCAGTTCTTC. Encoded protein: CASSPPASNEQFF.

The DNA of the CDR3 is TGTGCCAGCAGTTACTCTCCGCTGGGGGGTACAGACAATCAGCCCCAGCATTTT. Amino acid sequence: CASSYSPLGGTDNQPQHF. The chain uses TRBV6-2 or TRBV6-3 and TRBJ1-5; a weak D match, TRBD1 (5 bases). The CDR3 contains 18 residues. Between the trimmed V and J ends, which lost 0 bases and 3 bases, there was a span of 18 bases. Germline CDR1 MNHEY, CDR2 SVGEGT.

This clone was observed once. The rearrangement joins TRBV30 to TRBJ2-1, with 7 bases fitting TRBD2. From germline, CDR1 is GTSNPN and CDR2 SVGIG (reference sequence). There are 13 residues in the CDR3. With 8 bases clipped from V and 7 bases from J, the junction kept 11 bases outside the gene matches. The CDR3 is CAGRRELGNEQFF. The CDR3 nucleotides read TGTGCCGGGCGGCGGGAGCTGGGTAATGAGCAGTTCTTC.

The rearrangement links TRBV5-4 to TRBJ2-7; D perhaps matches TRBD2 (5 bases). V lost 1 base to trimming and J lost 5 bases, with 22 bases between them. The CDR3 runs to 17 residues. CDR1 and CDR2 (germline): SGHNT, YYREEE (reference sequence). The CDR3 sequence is CASSLLSGRGSQHEQYF. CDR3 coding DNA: TGTGCCAGCAGCTTGTTAAGTGGAAGAGGGAGTCAACACGAGCAGTACTTC.

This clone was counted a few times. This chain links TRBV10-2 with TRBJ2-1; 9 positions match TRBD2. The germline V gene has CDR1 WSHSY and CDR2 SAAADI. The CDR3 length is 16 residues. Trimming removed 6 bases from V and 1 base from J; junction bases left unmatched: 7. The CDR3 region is CASSVNSGSSYNEQFF. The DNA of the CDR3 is TGCGCCAGCAGCGTCAATAGCGGGAGTTCCTACAATGAGCAGTTCTTC.

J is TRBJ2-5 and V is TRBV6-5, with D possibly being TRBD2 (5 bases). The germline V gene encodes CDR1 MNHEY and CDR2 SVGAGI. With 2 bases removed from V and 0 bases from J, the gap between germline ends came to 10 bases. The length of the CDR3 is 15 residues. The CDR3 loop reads CASSYPGRDQETQYF. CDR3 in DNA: TGTGCCAGCAGTTACCCGGGGAGAGACCAAGAGACCCAGTACTTC.

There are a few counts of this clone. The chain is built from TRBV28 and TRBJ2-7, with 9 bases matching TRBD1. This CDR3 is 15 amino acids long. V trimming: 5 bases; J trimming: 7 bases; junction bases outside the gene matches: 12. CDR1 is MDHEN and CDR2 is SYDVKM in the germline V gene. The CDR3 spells CASSTAGTGWGEQYF. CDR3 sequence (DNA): TGTGCCAGCAGTACGGCCGGGACAGGGTGGGGGGAGCAGTACTTC.

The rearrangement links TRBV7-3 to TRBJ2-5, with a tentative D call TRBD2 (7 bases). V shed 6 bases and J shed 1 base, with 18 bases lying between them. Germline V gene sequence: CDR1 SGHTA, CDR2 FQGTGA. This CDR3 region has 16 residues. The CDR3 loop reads CASSQGRGGVQETQYF. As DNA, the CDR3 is TGTGCCAGCAGTCAGGGGAGGGGTGGGGTCCAAGAGACCCAGTACTTC.